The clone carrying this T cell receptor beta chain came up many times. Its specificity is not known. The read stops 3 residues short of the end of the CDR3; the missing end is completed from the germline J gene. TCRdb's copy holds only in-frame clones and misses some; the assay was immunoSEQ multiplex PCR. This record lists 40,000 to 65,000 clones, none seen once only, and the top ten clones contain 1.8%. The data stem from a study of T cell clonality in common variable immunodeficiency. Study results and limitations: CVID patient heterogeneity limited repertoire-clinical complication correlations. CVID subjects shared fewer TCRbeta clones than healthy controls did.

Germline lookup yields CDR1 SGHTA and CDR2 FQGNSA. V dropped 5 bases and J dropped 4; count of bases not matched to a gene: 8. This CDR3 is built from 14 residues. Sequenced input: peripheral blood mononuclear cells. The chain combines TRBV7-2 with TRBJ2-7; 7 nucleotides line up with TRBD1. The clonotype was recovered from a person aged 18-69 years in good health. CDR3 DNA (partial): TGTGCCAGCAGCGGCAGCCGGGACAGATACGAG. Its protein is CASSGSRDRYE. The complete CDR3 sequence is CASSGSRDRYEQYF.